These T cell receptor beta chains were read from a single sample in a study of cytomegalovirus exposure and HLA in healthy donors. Libraries were prepared by immunoSEQ multiplex PCR; TCRdb keeps only in-frame clonotypes and omits some of them. The sample's table shows 40,000 to 60,000 clones. Sequencing was carried out using PBMCs. The receptors derive from a female donor in good health and CMV-seronegative. CDR3s include the opening cysteine and the closing phenylalanine or tryptophan. D genes are given only for firm matches.

j_call v_call d_call cdr3_aa cdr3_nt
TRBJ2-1 TRBV19 TRBD1 CASRMRGQYNEQFF TGTGCCAGCCGAATGAGGGGACAGTACAATGAGCAGTTCTTC
TRBJ1-2 TRBV6-6 . CASRAEGSGYTF TGTGCCAGCAGGGCGGAGGGGAGCGGCTACACCTTC
TRBJ2-7 TRBV4-3 . CASSLGFGEQYF TGCGCCAGCAGTCTCGGTTTCGGCGAGCAGTACTTC
TRBJ2-1 TRBV30 TRBD2 CAWSTNSGTSGPYNEQFF TGTGCCTGGAGTACTAACTCCGGGACTAGCGGACCCTACAATGAGCAGTTCTTC
TRBJ2-5 TRBV7-9 TRBD2 CASSASGGSETQYF TGTGCCAGCAGCGCCTCCGGGGGGTCAGAGACCCAGTACTTC
TRBJ1-4 TRBV30 TRBD1 CAWSGQRGLLGKLFF TGTGCCTGGAGTGGCCAAAGGGGGCTGCTGGGCAAACTGTTTTTT
TRBJ1-1 TRBV27 . CASSLKGGNTEAFF TGTGCCAGCAGTTTAAAAGGCGGAAACACTGAAGCTTTCTTT
TRBJ2-3 TRBV6-1 . CASSEDPGMVNTQYF TGTGCCAGCAGTGAAGACCCGGGGATGGTAAATACGCAGTATTTT
TRBJ2-5 TRBV5-1 . CASSPLGNQETQYF TGCGCCAGCAGCCCGCTCGGGAACCAAGAGACCCAGTACTTC
TRBJ2-7 TRBV30 . CAWSGSAGNEQYF TGTGCCTGGAGTGGATCAGCAGGGAACGAGCAGTACTTC
TRBJ1-4 TRBV7-9 TRBD1 CASSAGQGIAGTNEKLFF TGTGCCAGCAGCGCAGGACAGGGTATCGCGGGAACTAATGAAAAACTGTTTTTT
TRBJ2-3 TRBV30 TRBD2 CAWSVGSSGGTDTQYF TGTGCCTGGAGTGTTGGATCTAGCGGTGGCACAGATACGCAGTATTTT
TRBJ1-5 TRBV9 . CASSVAGNSNQPQHF TGTGCCAGCAGCGTAGCCGGGAATAGCAATCAGCCCCAGCATTTT
TRBJ2-7 TRBV29-1 . CSVGRGQNYEQYF TGCAGCGTTGGTCGAGGACAAAACTACGAGCAGTACTTC
TRBJ2-1 TRBV5-1 . CASSLVPGSDNEQFF TGCGCCAGCAGCTTGGTACCGGGGTCCGACAATGAGCAGTTCTTC
TRBJ1-1 TRBV5-4 . CASSSMTGNTEAFF TGTGCCAGCAGCTCCATGACGGGAAACACTGAAGCTTTCTTT
TRBJ2-7 TRBV2 . CASAIGTPYEQYF TGTGCCAGCGCTATCGGGACACCCTACGAGCAGTACTTC
TRBJ1-3 TRBV9 . CASSPNRVSRNTIYF TGTGCCAGCAGCCCAAACAGGGTTAGTAGAAACACCATATATTTT
TRBJ2-2 TRBV2 . CASSEGAPGELFF TGTGCCAGCAGTGAAGGGGCCCCCGGGGAGCTGTTTTTT
TRBJ2-5 TRBV13 TRBD2 CASSSMTSGSGGRETQYF TGTGCCAGCAGCTCCATGACTAGCGGGAGTGGTGGTAGAGAGACCCAGTACTTC
TRBJ1-1 TRBV7-6 . CASSLDRSGGWGNTEAFF TGTGCCAGCAGCTTAGATCGGTCGGGGGGATGGGGGAACACTGAAGCTTTCTTT
TRBJ2-1 TRBV18 . CASSPPSAASSYNEQFF TGTGCCAGCTCACCACCTTCCGCAGCGAGCTCCTACAATGAGCAGTTCTTC
TRBJ2-7 TRBV27 TRBD2 CASSSTSGGFYEQYF TGTGCCAGCAGTTCGACTAGCGGGGGATTCTACGAGCAGTACTTC
TRBJ2-7 TRBV18 TRBD2 CASSPLAEEGEQYF TGTGCCAGCTCACCCCTAGCGGAGGAAGGGGAGCAGTACTTC
TRBJ1-1 TRBV27 . CASRTGTQGAGEAFF TGTGCCAGCAGGACCGGGACTCAAGGAGCAGGAGAAGCTTTCTTT
TRBJ2-1 TRBV6-5 TRBD2 CASSFPGLGGNEQFF TGTGCCAGCAGTTTTCCGGGACTAGGGGGCAATGAGCAGTTCTTC
TRBJ2-5 TRBV7-2 TRBD2 CASSLMRGQETQYF TGTGCCAGCAGCTTAATGCGGGGGCAAGAGACCCAGTACTTC
TRBJ2-7 TRBV19 . CASSMGPSIGHEQYF TGTGCCAGTAGTATGGGGCCTTCGATCGGCCACGAGCAGTACTTC
TRBJ2-7 TRBV10-3 TRBD2 CAISESGSGGAYEQYF TGTGCCATCAGTGAGTCCGGTAGCGGGGGGGCCTACGAGCAGTACTTC
TRBJ1-6 TRBV5-1 TRBD1 CASSPDRDNSPLHF TGCGCCAGCAGCCCCGACAGGGACAATTCACCCCTCCACTTT
TRBJ2-7 TRBV6-5 . CASSYQSPAGYEQYF TGTGCCAGCAGTTACCAGTCGCCCGCGGGGTACGAGCAGTACTTC
TRBJ2-7 TRBV9 TRBD1 CASSADRAFVEQYF TGTGCCAGCAGCGCTGACAGGGCATTCGTCGAGCAGTACTTC
TRBJ2-7 TRBV6-6 . CASSRGAVVYEQYF TGTGCCAGCAGCCGGGGAGCGGTAGTCTACGAGCAGTACTTC
TRBJ2-1 TRBV29-1 . CSVEPLAYNEQFF TGCAGCGTTGAGCCCCTAGCATACAATGAGCAGTTCTTC
TRBJ1-5 TRBV5-8 TRBD1 CASSLVSGGKQPQHF TGTGCCAGCAGCTTGGTTTCAGGGGGAAAACAGCCCCAGCATTTT
TRBJ2-1 TRBV7-7 TRBD2 CASSLAAGGYNEQFF TGTGCTAGCAGCTTAGCAGCGGGGGGGTACAATGAGCAGTTCTTC
TRBJ1-2 TRBV19 . CASGRRGINYGYTF TGTGCCAGCGGCAGAAGGGGCATCAACTATGGCTACACCTTC
TRBJ2-7 TRBV10-3 . CARTGREFPYEQYF TGTGCCAGGACCGGGAGAGAGTTTCCCTACGAGCAGTACTTC
TRBJ2-2 TRBV4-1 . CASSQSRDWSAGELFF TGCGCCAGCAGCCAATCGAGGGACTGGTCGGCCGGGGAGCTGTTTTTT
TRBJ2-3 TRBV4-2 TRBD2 CASSHSRASGGAGTDTQYF TGTGCCAGCAGCCATTCGCGTGCTAGCGGGGGGGCCGGCACAGATACGCAGTATTTT
TRBJ1-5 TRBV4-1 . CASSQDPQQPQHF TGCGCCAGCAGCCAAGATCCGCAGCAGCCCCAGCATTTT
TRBJ1-3 TRBV19 . CASSIGGRARNTIYF TGTGCCAGTAGTATAGGGGGCAGGGCGAGAAACACCATATATTTT
TRBJ1-1 TRBV4-3 TRBD1 CASSQDLGQRNTEAFF TGCGCCAGCAGCCAAGATCTGGGACAGAGGAACACTGAAGCTTTCTTT
TRBJ2-3 TRBV19 . CASSIDLRASTQYF TGTGCCAGTAGTATCGACCTGAGGGCCAGTACGCAGTATTTT
TRBJ1-1 TRBV19 TRBD1 CASRMGQKAFF TGTGCCAGTAGGATGGGACAGAAAGCTTTCTTT
TRBJ1-2 TRBV6-1 . CASSEGRGSNYGYTF TGTGCCAGCAGTGAAGGACGAGGTTCCAACTATGGCTACACCTTC
TRBJ1-5 TRBV2 TRBD1 CASSRDRGVNQPQHF TGTGCCAGCAGTAGGGACAGGGGCGTTAATCAGCCCCAGCATTTT
TRBJ1-1 TRBV29-1 . CSVEPGRKTEAFF TGCAGCGTTGAACCGGGTAGGAAGACTGAAGCTTTCTTT
TRBJ1-2 TRBV18 TRBD1 CASSPVGQGGYGYTF TGTGCCAGCTCACCGGTCGGACAGGGTGGCTATGGCTACACCTTC
TRBJ1-5 TRBV10-1 . CASSDSRGNQPQHF TGCGCCAGCAGTGATTCCCGGGGAAATCAGCCCCAGCATTTT
TRBJ2-7 TRBV29-1 . CSVEMGSSYEQYF TGCAGCGTTGAAATGGGCTCTTCCTACGAGCAGTACTTC
TRBJ2-7 TRBV29-1 . CSVGVKSEVYEQYF TGCAGCGTTGGGGTGAAGTCGGAGGTCTACGAGCAGTACTTC
TRBJ1-2 TRBV5-1 . CASSPQTGYGYTF TGCGCCAGCAGCCCCCAGACGGGATATGGCTACACCTTC
TRBJ2-6 TRBV25-1 . CASSTSGANVLTF TGTGCCAGCAGCACATCTGGGGCCAACGTCCTGACTTTC
TRBJ2-3 TRBV7-2 TRBD2 CASSPQGGLAADTQYF TGTGCCAGCAGCCCCCAGGGGGGACTAGCAGCAGATACGCAGTATTTT
TRBJ2-7 TRBV28 . CASTSGTELQEQYF TGTGCCAGCACCTCCGGGACTGAGCTCCAAGAGCAGTACTTC
TRBJ2-3 TRBV29-1 TRBD2 CSADGGGTDTQYF TGCAGCGCCGACGGGGGGGGCACAGATACGCAGTATTTT
TRBJ1-6 TRBV9 . CASSVVGANSPLHF TGTGCCAGCAGCGTAGTAGGGGCCAATTCACCCCTCCACTTT
TRBJ2-5 TRBV18 . CASSPPSGETQYF TGTGCCAGCTCACCACCGTCAGGAGAGACCCAGTACTTC